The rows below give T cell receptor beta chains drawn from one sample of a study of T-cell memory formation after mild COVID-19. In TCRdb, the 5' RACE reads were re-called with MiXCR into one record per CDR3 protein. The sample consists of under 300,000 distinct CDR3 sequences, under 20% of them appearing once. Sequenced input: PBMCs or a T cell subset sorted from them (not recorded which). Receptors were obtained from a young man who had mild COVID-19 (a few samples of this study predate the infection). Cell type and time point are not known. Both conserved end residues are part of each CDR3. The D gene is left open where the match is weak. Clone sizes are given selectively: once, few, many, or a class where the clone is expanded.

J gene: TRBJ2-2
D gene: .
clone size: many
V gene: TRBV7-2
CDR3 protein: CASSLFQGGTGELFF
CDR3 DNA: TGTGCCAGCAGCTTATTCCAAGGGGGGACCGGGGAGCTGTTTTTT

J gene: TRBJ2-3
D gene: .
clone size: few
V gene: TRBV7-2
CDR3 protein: CASSLPVTRGLQYF
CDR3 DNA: TGTGCCAGCAGCTTACCGGTGACTAGGGGGCTGCAGTATTTT

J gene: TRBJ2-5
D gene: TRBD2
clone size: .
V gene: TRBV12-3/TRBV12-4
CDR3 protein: CASTLGPGGETQYF
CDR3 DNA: TGTGCCAGCACCCTAGGGCCCGGGGGGGAGACCCAGTACTTC

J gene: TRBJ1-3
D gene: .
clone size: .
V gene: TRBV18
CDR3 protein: CASSPRHTGNTIYF
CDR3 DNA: TGTGCCAGCTCACCACGGCATACTGGAAACACCATATATTTT

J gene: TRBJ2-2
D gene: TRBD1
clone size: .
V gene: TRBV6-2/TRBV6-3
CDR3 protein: CASSYRSGQLPNTGELFF
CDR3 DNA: TGTGCCAGCAGTTACAGGTCGGGACAGCTTCCAAACACCGGGGAGCTGTTTTTT

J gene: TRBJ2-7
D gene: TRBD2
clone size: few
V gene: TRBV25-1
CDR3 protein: CASSIGGAGSEQYF
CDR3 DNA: TGTGCCAGCAGCATCGGGGGGGCCGGGTCCGAGCAGTACTTC

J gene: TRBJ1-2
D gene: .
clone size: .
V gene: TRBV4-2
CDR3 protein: CASSLHGYGYTF
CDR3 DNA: TGTGCCAGCAGCCTGCACGGCTATGGCTACACCTTC

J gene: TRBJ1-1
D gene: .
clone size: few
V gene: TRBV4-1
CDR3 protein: CASTQEGRTEAFF
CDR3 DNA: TGCGCCAGCACCCAGGAGGGACGCACTGAAGCTTTCTTT

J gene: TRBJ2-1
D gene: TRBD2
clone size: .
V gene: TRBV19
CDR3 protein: CASSIDSQSGVTDEQFF
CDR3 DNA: TGTGCCAGTAGTATAGATTCGCAGAGCGGGGTGACCGATGAGCAGTTCTTC

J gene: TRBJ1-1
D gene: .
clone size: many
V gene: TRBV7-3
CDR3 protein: CASSSGASNTEAFF
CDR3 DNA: TGTGCCAGCAGCTCTGGGGCGAGCAACACTGAAGCTTTCTTT

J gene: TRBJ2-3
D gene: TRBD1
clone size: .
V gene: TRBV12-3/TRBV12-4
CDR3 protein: CASSTGTGARTDTQYF
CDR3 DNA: TGTGCCAGCAGCACCGGGACAGGGGCTCGCACAGATACGCAGTATTTT

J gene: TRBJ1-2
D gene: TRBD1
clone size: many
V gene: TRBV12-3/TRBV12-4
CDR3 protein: CASSFLDRVVYGYTF
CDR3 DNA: TGTGCCAGCAGTTTTTTGGACAGGGTCGTCTATGGCTACACCTTC

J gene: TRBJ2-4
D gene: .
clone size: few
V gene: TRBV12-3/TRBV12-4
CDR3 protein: CASSRDTENIQYF
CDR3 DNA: TGTGCCAGCAGCCGGGACACAGAAAACATTCAGTACTTC

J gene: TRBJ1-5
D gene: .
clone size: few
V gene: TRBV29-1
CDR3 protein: CSVVGQQGQPQHF
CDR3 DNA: TGCAGCGTTGTTGGCCAGCAAGGTCAGCCCCAGCATTTT

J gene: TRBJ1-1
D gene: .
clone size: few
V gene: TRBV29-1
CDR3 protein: CSGTTTAANTEAFF
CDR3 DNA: TGCAGCGGTACCACGACGGCAGCAAACACTGAAGCTTTCTTT

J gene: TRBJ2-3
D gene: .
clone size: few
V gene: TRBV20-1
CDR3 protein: CSARGGVAGPTDTQYF
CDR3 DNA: TGCAGTGCTAGAGGTGGGGTAGCAGGGCCGACAGATACGCAGTATTTT

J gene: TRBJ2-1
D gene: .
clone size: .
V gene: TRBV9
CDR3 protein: CASSVGGAQDNEQFF
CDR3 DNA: TGTGCCAGCAGCGTAGGGGGGGCCCAGGACAATGAGCAGTTCTTC

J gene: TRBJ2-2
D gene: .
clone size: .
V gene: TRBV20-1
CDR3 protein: CSARTAANTGELFF
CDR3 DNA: TGCAGTGCTAGGACAGCCGCGAACACCGGGGAGCTGTTTTTT

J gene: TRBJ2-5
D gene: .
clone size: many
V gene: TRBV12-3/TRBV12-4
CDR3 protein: CASRSRTASQETQYF
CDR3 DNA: TGTGCCAGCAGATCGCGGACAGCCTCCCAAGAGACCCAGTACTTC

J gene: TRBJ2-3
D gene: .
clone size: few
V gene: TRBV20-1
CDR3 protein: CSALSPFTDTQYF
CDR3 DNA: TGCAGTGCACTAAGCCCCTTCACAGATACGCAGTATTTT

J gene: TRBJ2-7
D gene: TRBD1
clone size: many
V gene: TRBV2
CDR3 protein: CASSGTGGEQYF
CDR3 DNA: TGTGCCAGCAGTGGGACAGGGGGTGAGCAGTACTTC

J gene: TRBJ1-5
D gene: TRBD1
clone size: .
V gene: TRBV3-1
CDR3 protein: CASSTGQTGVEQPQHF
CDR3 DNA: TGTGCCAGCAGTACGGGACAGACTGGGGTGGAGCAGCCCCAGCATTTT

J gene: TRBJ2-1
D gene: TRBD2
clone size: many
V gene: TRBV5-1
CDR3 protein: CASSSPRGTSGYNEQFF
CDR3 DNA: TGCGCCAGCAGCTCCCCCCGAGGGACTAGCGGGTACAATGAGCAGTTCTTC

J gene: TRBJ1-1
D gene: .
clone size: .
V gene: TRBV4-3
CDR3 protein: CASSQPTGTGTEAFF
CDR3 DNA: TGCGCCAGCAGCCAACCGACAGGCACCGGCACTGAAGCTTTCTTT

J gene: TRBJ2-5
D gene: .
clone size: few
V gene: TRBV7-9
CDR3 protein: CASSPALVETQYF
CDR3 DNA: TGTGCCAGCAGCCCTGCCTTGGTTGAGACCCAGTACTTC

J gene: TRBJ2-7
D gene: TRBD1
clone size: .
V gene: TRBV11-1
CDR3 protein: CASSLGQGPSYEQYF
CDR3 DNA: TGTGCCAGCAGCCTCGGACAGGGACCCTCCTACGAGCAGTACTTC

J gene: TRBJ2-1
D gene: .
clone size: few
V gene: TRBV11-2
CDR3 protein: CASSPQGSSYNEQFF
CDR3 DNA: TGTGCCAGCAGCCCTCAGGGAAGCTCCTACAATGAGCAGTTCTTC

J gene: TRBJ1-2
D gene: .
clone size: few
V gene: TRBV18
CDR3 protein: CASSPLTGGNGYTF
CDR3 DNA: TGTGCCAGCTCACCCTTGACGGGAGGGAATGGCTACACCTTC

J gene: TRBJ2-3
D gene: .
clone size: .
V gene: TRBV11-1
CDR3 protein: CASSLRGRTDTQYF
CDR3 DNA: TGTGCCAGCAGCCTTCGGGGCCGCACAGATACGCAGTATTTT

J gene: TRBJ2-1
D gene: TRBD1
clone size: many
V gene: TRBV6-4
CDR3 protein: CASSDSDRNEQFF
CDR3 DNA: TGTGCCAGCAGTGACTCGGACAGGAATGAGCAGTTCTTC

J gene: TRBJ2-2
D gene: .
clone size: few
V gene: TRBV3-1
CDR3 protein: CASSSSRANVPGELFF
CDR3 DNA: TGTGCCAGCAGTTCTAGCCGGGCCAATGTGCCCGGGGAGCTGTTTTTT

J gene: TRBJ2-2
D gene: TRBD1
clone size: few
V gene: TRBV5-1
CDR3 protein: CASSSRGTGSVGELFF
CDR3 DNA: TGCGCCAGCAGCTCCAGGGGGACAGGGTCCGTCGGGGAGCTGTTTTTT

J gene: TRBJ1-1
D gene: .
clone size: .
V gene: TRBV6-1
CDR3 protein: CASYRFGATEAFF
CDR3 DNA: TGTGCCAGTTACAGGTTCGGGGCCACTGAAGCTTTCTTT

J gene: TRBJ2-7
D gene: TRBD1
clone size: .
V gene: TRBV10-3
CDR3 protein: CAISARDRANEQYF
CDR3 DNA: TGTGCCATCAGTGCCCGGGACAGGGCAAACGAGCAGTACTTC

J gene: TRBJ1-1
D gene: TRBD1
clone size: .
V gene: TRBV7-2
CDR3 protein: CASSYAQGPNTEAFF
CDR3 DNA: TGTGCCAGCAGCTACGCACAGGGGCCGAACACTGAAGCTTTCTTT

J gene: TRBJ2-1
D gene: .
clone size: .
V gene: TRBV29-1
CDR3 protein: CSVDLEGVSNEQFF
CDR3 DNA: TGCAGCGTTGATCTGGAGGGTGTGAGTAATGAGCAGTTCTTC